This entry describes one T cell receptor beta chain. The entry originates in a study of control samples from healthy donors and cancer patients. The CDR3 loop spans 15 amino acids. CDR1 is MNHEY and CDR2 is SMNVEV in the germline V gene (reference sequence). The ends were cut back, 5 bases at V and 6 bases at J, with 18 bases in the middle. Assay: immunoSEQ multiplex PCR; the TCRdb copy retains only in-frame clones and omits some. The data show about 84,000 clones, 84% seen once. The chain links TRBV27 to TRBJ2-3, with a weak D call TRBD1 (6 bases). The source of this sequence is a man aged 55 to 70 with head and neck cancer. The sequencing input was PBMCs. CDR3 coding DNA: TGTGCCAGCAGTCTCCGGACAGCCCTGGTGGATACGCAGTATTTT. This sequence encodes CASSLRTALVDTQYF.